These T cell receptor beta chains were read from a single sample in a study of naive and memory T cell subsets. MiXCR, applied by TCRdb to the UMI-ligation and nested PCR reads, yields one record per CDR3 protein. The sample shows about 37,000 distinct CDR3 sequences, about 10% of them seen only once. The material sequenced was skin, taken from a tuberculin skin test site. These receptor sequences come from an adult in good health. Both conserved end residues are part of each CDR3. A D gene is named only where the DNA matches it firmly. Expanded clones are given a class, and other clones once, few, many or no size at all.

many	TRBV7-8	16	TRBJ2-3	TRBD2	CASSLDSGGGTDTQYF	TGTGCCAGCAGCCTAGATAGCGGGGGGGGGACAGATACGCAGTATTTT
large	TRBV7-3	15	TRBJ2-1	TRBD2	CASSRSGTKYNEQFF	TGTGCCAGCAGCCGTAGCGGGACCAAATACAATGAGCAGTTCTTC
NA	TRBV10-2	15	TRBJ2-7	TRBD1	CASSQTGMSSYEQYF	TGCGCCAGCAGTCAGACAGGGATGAGCTCCTACGAGCAGTACTTC
many	TRBV11-1	15	TRBJ2-3	NA	CASSLAQGTRDTQYF	TGTGCCAGCAGCTTAGCGCAGGGTACAAGAGATACGCAGTATTTT
NA	TRBV5-1	14	TRBJ1-1	NA	CASSLAPEGTEAFF	TGCGCCAGCAGCTTGGCTCCCGAGGGGACTGAAGCTTTCTTT
many	TRBV27	14	TRBJ2-6	NA	CASKRNPGANVLTF	TGTGCCAGCAAGAGGAACCCTGGGGCCAACGTCCTGACTTTC
medium-sized	TRBV5-1	14	TRBJ1-1	NA	CASSLEGGNTEAFF	TGCGCCAGCAGCTTGGAGGGGGGGAACACTGAAGCTTTCTTT
many	TRBV6-2/TRBV6-3	13	TRBJ2-1	NA	CASSYSDYNEQFF	TGTGCCAGCAGTTACTCGGACTACAATGAGCAGTTCTTC
NA	TRBV6-1	15	TRBJ1-2	NA	CASSPQPTVAYGYTF	TGTGCCAGCAGTCCTCAACCCACGGTTGCCTATGGCTACACCTTC
NA	TRBV2	13	TRBJ2-1	TRBD2	CASSAGGPSEQFF	TGTGCCAGCTCGGCGGGAGGGCCAAGTGAGCAGTTCTTC
medium-sized	TRBV5-1	16	TRBJ2-1	TRBD2	CASSLPRTSGGNEQFF	TGCGCCAGCAGCTTGCCCAGGACTAGCGGGGGCAATGAGCAGTTCTTC
many	TRBV7-2	13	TRBJ2-1	NA	CASSLERQNEQFF	TGTGCCAGCAGCTTAGAACGGCAGAATGAGCAGTTCTTC
many	TRBV5-1	17	TRBJ2-1	TRBD2	CASSPGTSGEPYNEQFF	TGCGCCAGCAGCCCTGGGACTAGCGGGGAACCCTACAATGAGCAGTTCTTC
NA	TRBV5-1	18	TRBJ2-2	TRBD2	CASSLKGTSGMNTGELFF	TGCGCCAGCAGCTTGAAGGGGACTAGCGGAATGAACACCGGGGAGCTGTTTTTT
many	TRBV19	12	TRBJ2-7	TRBD1	CATMGQFYEQYF	TGTGCCACCATGGGACAGTTCTACGAGCAGTACTTC
many	TRBV7-9	14	TRBJ2-7	NA	CASSLPGTLSEQYF	TGTGCCAGCAGCTTACCCGGGACCCTCAGCGAGCAGTACTTC
NA	TRBV27	14	TRBJ1-1	TRBD1	CASSSHRGNTEAFF	TGTGCCAGCAGTTCCCACAGGGGAAACACTGAAGCTTTCTTT
many	TRBV29-1	16	TRBJ2-7	NA	CSVGRKRPGHPYEQYF	TGCAGCGTTGGCAGGAAACGACCGGGACACCCCTACGAGCAGTACTTC
many	TRBV14	11	TRBJ1-1	NA	CASSQGVVAFF	TGTGCCAGCAGCCAAGGGGTTGTAGCTTTCTTT
many	TRBV2	13	TRBJ2-3	NA	CASNVLGEDTQYF	TGTGCCAGCAACGTGTTAGGGGAGGATACGCAGTATTTT